This TCR beta chain is drawn from a study of OX40 agonist ivuxolimab in advanced cancers. Findings of the study overall: CD8+ T cells were the subset that, on average, had more expanded clones than CD4+.

Method: immunoSEQ multiplex PCR; TCRdb's copy keeps in-frame clones and lacks some. This sample carries some 77,000 clones, around 93% of them seen once, and the ten largest clones take about 0.32%. About this clone itself: No antigen is known for it.

V lost 8 bases to trimming and J lost 2 bases; unmatched junction nucleotides: 6. CDR3 length: 14 amino acids. The V gene's germline CDR1 is MNHNY and CDR2 SVGAGI (reference sequence). This sequence originates from an adult with an advanced solid tumor such as melanoma, head and neck, liver or kidney cancer. The chain is built from TRBV6-6 and TRBJ2-7, with 10 bases identical to TRBD1. The material was CD4+ or CD8+ T cells sorted from blood, obtained in a trial of the OX40 agonist ivuxolimab. This CDR3 reads CASGQGVGTYEQYF. Written as DNA, the CDR3 is TGTGCCAGCGGACAGGGGGTGGGGACCTACGAGCAGTACTTC.